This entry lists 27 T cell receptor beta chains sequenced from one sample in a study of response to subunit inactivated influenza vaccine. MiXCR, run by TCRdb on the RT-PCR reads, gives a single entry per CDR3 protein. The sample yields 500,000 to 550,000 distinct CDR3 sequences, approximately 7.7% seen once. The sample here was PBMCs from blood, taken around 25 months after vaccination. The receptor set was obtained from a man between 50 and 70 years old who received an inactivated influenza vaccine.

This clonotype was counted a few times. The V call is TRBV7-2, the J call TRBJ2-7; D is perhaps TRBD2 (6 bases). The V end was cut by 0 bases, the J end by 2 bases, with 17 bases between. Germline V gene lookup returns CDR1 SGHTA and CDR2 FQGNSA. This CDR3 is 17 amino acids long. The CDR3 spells CASSLASGGDVAYEQYF. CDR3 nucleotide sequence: TGTGCCAGCAGCTTAGCGAGTGGCGGGGACGTAGCCTACGAGCAGTACTTC. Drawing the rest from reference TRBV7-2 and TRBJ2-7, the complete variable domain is GAGVSQSPSNKVTEKGKDVELRCDPISGHTALYWYRQSLGQGLEFLIYFQGNSAPDKSGLPSDRFSAERTGGSVSTLTIQRTQQEDSAVYLCASSLASGGDVAYEQYFGPGTRLTVT.

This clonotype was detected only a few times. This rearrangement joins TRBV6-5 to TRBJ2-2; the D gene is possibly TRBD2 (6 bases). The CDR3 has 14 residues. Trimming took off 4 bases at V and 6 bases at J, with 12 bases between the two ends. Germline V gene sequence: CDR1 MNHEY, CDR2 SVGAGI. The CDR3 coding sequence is TGTGCCAGCAGTTCGGGCGGGACCCCCGGGGAGCTGTTTTTT. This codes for CASSSGGTPGELFF.

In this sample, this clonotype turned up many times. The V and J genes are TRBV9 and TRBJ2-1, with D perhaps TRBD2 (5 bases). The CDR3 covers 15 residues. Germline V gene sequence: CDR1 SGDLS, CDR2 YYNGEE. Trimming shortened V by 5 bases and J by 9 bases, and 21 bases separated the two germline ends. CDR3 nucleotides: TGTGCCAGCAGTGATACTAGTTTGGATTACGGTGAGCAGTTCTTC. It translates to CASSDTSLDYGEQFF.

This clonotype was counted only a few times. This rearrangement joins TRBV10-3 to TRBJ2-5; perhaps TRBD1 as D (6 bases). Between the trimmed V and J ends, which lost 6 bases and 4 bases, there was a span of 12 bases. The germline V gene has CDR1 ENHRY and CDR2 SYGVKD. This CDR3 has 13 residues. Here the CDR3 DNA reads TGTGCCATCAGCGAAGGGGGTGGAGAGACCCAGTACTTC. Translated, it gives CAISEGGGETQYF.

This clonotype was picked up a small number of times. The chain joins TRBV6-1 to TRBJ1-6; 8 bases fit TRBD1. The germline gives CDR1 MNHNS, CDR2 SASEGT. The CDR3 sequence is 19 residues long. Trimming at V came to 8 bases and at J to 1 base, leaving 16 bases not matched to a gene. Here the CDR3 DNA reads TGTGCCAGCGGCAGGGGGCGTGTGGGGGAGGGGTCCTATAATTCACCCCTCCACTTT. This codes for CASGRGRVGEGSYNSPLHF.

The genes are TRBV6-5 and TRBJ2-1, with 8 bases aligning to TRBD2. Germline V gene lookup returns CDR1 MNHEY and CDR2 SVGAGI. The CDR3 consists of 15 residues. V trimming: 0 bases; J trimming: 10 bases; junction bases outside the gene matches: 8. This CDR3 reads CASSYSVSGVYEQFF. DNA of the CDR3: TGTGCCAGCAGTTACTCGGTTAGCGGGGTTTACGAGCAGTTCTTC.

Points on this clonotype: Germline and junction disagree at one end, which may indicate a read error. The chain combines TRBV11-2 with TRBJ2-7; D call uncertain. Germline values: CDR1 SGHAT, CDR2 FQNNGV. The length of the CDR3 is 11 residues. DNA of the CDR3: TGTGCCAGCAGCCCCTCGTACGAGCGGTACTTC. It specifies CASSPSYERYF.

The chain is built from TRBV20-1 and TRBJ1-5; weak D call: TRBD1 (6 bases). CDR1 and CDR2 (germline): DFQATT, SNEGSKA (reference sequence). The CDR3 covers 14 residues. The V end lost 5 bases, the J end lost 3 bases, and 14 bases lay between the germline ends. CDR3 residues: CSAPSQGNNQPQHF. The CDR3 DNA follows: TGCAGTGCTCCTTCCCAGGGGAACAATCAGCCCCAGCATTTT.

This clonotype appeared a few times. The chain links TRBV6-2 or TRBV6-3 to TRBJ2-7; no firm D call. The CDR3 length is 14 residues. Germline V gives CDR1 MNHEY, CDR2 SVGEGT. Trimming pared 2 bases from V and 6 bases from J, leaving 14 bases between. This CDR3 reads CASSYPFSDAEQYF. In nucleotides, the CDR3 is TGTGCCAGCAGTTACCCGTTTAGTGACGCCGAGCAGTACTTC.

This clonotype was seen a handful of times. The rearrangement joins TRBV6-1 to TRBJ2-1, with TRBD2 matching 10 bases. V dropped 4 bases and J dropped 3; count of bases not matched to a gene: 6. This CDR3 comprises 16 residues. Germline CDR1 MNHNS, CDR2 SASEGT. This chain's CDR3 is CASSGDSGGYYNEQFF. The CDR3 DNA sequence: TGTGCCAGCAGTGGAGATAGCGGGGGGTACTACAATGAGCAGTTCTTC.

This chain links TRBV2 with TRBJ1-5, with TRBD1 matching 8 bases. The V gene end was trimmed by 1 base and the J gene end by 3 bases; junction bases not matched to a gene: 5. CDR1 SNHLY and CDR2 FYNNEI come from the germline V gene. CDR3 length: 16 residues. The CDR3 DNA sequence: TGTGCCAGCAGTGAAGGAACAGGGGGGTACAATCAGCCCCAGCATTTT. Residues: CASSEGTGGYNQPQHF. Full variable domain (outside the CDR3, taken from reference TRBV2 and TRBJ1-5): EPEVTQTPSHQVTQMGQEVILRCVPISNHLYFYWYRQILGQKVEFLVSFYNNEISEKSEIFDDQFSVERPDGSNFTLKIRSTKLEDSAMYFCASSEGTGGYNQPQHFGDGTRLSIL.

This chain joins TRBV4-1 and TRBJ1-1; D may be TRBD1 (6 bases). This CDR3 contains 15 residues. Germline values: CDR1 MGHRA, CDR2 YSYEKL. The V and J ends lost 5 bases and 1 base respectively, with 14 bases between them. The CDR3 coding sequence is TGCGCCAGCAGCTGGGGGGCTTTAGGGAACACTGAAGCTTTCTTT. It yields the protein CASSWGALGNTEAFF.

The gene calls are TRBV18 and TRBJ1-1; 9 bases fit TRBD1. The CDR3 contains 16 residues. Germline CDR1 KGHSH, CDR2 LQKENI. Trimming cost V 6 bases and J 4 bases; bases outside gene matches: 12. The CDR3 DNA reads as TGTGCCAGCTCCCCATCGGATGAGACAGGGGGCACTGAAGCTTTCTTT. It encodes CASSPSDETGGTEAFF.

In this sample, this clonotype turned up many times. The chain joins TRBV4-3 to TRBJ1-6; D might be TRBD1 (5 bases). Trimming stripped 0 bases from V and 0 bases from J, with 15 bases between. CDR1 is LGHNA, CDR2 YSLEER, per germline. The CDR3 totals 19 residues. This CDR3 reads CASSQDLAGGISYNSPLHF. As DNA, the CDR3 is TGCGCCAGCAGCCAAGATTTGGCCGGGGGAATCTCCTATAATTCACCCCTCCACTTT.

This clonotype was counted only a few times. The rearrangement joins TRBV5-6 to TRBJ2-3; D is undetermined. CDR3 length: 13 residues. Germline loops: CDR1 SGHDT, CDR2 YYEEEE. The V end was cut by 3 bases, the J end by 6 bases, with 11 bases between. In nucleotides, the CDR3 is TGTGCCAGCAGCTCACTTCTCGGGGATACGCAGTATTTT. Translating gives CASSSLLGDTQYF.

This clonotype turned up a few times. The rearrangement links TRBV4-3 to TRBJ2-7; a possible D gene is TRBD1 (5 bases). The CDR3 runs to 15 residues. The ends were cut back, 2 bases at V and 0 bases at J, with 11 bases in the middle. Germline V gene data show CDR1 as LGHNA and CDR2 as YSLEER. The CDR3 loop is CASSQSSRGSYEQYF. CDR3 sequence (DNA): TGCGCCAGCAGCCAAAGTAGTAGGGGCTCCTACGAGCAGTACTTC.

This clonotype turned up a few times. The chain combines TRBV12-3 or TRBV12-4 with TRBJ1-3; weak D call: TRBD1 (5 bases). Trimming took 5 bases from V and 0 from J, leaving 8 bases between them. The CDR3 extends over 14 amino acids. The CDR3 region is CASSKTVSGNTIYF. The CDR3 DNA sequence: TGTGCCAGCAGTAAGACAGTCTCTGGAAACACCATATATTTT.

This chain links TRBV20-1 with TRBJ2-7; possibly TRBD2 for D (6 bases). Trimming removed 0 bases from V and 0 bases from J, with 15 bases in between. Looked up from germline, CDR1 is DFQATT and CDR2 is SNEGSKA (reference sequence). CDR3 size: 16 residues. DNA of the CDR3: TGCAGTGCTAGAGACCCCCTCGGAGGGAGCTCCTACGAGCAGTACTTC. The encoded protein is CSARDPLGGSSYEQYF.

The CDR3 DNA reads as TGCAGTGCTAGCCTAGCGGGGGGGCGCACCGGGGAGCTGTTTTTT. Translation: CSASLAGGRTGELFF. The chain uses TRBV20-1 and TRBJ2-2, with 12 bases identical to TRBD2. The V segment lost 3 bases and the J segment 4 bases; nucleotides outside the gene matches: 3. The CDR3 totals 15 residues. Germline CDR1 reads DFQATT; CDR2 reads SNEGSKA (reference sequence).

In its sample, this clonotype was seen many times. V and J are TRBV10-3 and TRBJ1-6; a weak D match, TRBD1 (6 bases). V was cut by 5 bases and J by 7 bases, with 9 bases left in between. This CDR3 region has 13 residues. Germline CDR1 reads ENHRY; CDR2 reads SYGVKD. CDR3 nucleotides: TGTGCCATCAGTTACAGGGAGAATTCACCCCTCCACTTT. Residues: CAISYRENSPLHF.

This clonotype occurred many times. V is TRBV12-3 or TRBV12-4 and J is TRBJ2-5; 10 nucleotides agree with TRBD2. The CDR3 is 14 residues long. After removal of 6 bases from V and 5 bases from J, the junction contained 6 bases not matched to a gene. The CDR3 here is CASRSAGGPETQYF. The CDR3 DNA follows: TGTGCCAGCAGATCAGCGGGGGGGCCGGAGACCCAGTACTTC.

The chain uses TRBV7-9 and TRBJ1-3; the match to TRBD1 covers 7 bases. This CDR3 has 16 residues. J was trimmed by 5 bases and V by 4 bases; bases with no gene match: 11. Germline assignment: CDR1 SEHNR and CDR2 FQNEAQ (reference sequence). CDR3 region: CASSSGGLGPRNTIYF. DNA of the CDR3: TGTGCCAGCAGCTCAGGGGGGCTGGGCCCGCGAAACACCATATATTTT. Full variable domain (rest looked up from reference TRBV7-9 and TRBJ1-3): DTGVSQNPRHKITKRGQNVTFRCDPISEHNRLYWYRQTLGQGPEFLTYFQNEAQLEKSRLLSDRFSAERPKGSFSTLEIQRTEQGDSAMYLCASSSGGLGPRNTIYFGEGSWLTVV.

The CDR3 loop is CSASLWGTTDTQYF. As DNA, the CDR3 is TGCAGTGCTAGTCTTTGGGGGACAACAGATACGCAGTATTTT. The chain links TRBV20-1 to TRBJ2-3; TRBD1 might be the D (6 bases). Per the germline V gene, CDR1 is DFQATT and CDR2 is SNEGSKA (reference sequence). Trimming removed 3 bases at V and 3 bases at J, with 13 bases between. This CDR3 contains 14 residues.

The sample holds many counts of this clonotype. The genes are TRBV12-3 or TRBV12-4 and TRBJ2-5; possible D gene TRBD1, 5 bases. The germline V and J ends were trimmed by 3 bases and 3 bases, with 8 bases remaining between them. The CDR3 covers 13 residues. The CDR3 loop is CASSFLGEETQYF. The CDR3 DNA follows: TGTGCCAGCAGTTTCCTAGGGGAAGAGACCCAGTACTTC.

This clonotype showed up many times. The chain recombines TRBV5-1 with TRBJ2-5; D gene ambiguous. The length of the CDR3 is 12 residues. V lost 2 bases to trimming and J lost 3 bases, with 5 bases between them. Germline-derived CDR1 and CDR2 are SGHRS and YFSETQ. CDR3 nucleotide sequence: TGCGCCAGCAGCTTCGGAAAAGAGACCCAGTACTTC. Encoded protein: CASSFGKETQYF.

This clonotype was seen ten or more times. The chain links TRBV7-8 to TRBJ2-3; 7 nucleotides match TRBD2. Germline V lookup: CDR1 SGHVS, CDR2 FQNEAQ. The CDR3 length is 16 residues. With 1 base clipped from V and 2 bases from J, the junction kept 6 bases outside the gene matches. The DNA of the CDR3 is TGTGCCAGCAGCTTAGAAGCGGGACTTCTCACAGATACGCAGTATTTT. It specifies CASSLEAGLLTDTQYF.

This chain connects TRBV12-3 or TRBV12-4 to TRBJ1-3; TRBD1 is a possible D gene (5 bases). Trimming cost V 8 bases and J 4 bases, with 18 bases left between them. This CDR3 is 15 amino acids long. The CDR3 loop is CASREIGGPGNTIYF. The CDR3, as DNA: TGTGCCAGCCGTGAAATCGGGGGTCCGGGAAACACCATATATTTT.